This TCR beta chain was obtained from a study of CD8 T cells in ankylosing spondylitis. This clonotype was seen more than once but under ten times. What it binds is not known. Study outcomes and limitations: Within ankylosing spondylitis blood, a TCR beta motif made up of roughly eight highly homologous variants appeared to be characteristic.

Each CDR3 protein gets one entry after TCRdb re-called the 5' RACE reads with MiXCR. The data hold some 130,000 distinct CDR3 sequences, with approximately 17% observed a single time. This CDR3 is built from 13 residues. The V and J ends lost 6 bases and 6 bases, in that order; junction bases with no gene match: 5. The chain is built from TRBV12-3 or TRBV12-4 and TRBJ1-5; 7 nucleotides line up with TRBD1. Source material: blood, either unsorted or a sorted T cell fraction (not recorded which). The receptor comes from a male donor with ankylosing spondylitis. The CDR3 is CASSSDRVQPQHF. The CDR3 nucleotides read TGTGCCAGCAGCTCAGACAGGGTTCAGCCCCAGCATTTT.